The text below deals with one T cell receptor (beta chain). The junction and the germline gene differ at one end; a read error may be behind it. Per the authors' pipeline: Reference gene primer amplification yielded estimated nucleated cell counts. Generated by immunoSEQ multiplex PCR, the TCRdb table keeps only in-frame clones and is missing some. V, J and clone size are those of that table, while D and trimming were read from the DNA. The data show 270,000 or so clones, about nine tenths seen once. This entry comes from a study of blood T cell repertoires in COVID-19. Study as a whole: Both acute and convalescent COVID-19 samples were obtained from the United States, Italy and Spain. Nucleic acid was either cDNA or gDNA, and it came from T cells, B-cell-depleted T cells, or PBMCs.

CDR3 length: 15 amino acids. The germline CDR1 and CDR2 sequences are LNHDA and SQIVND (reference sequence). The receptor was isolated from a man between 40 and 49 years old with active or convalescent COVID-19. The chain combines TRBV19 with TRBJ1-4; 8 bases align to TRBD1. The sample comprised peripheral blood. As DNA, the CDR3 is TGTGCCAATAGTATATTGACAGGGGAGGGTGAAAAACTGTTTTTT. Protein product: CANSILTGEGEKLFF.